Following are 4 T cell receptor beta chains from one sample sequenced in a study of OX40 agonist ivuxolimab in advanced cancers. Data came from immunoSEQ multiplex PCR; TCRdb stores just in-frame clones and leaves some out. The profile shows 50,000 to 65,000 clones, roughly 87% of them singletons. The specimen comprised CD4+ or CD8+ T cells sorted from blood, sampled in a trial of the OX40 agonist ivuxolimab. The receptors were gathered from an adult with an advanced solid tumor such as melanoma, head and neck, liver or kidney cancer.

V and J are TRBV6-5 and TRBJ2-7; the D call may be TRBD1 or TRBD2 (5 bases each). V dropped 1 base and J dropped 5 bases, with 9 bases sitting between them. Germline-derived CDR1 and CDR2 are MNHEY and SVGAGI. This CDR3 spans 13 amino acids. CDR3 DNA sequence: TGTGCCAGCAGTTACTGGGGGTCCCACGAGCAGTACTTC. This translates into CASSYWGSHEQYF.

The CDR3 here is CASSFTGPKSYEQYF. The CDR3 DNA follows: TGTGCCAGCAGCTTTACCGGGCCTAAGTCCTACGAGCAGTACTTC. The chain carries TRBV7-9 and TRBJ2-7; no clear D gene. The CDR3 extends over 15 amino acids. Germline V CDR1 and CDR2: SEHNR, FQNEAQ (reference sequence). The V end was cut by 3 bases, the J end by 1 base, with 13 bases between.

V usage is TRBV19 and J usage is TRBJ1-5; D is undetermined. V lost 0 bases to trimming and J lost 0 bases, with 15 bases between them. Germline V gene lookup returns CDR1 LNHDA and CDR2 SQIVND (reference sequence). The length of the CDR3 is 18 residues. The CDR3 region is CASSIDRVGPYSNQPQHF. The CDR3 nucleotides are TGTGCCAGTAGTATAGATCGTGTAGGGCCGTATAGCAATCAGCCCCAGCATTTT.

The V gene is TRBV6-6, the J gene TRBJ2-7; 9 bases align to TRBD2. The CDR3 spans 11 residues. In germline, CDR1 is MNHNY, CDR2 SVGAGI (reference sequence). V lost 11 bases and J lost 5; bases outside the gene matches: 4. CDR3 in amino acids: CAAGLAHEQYF. The DNA for the CDR3 is TGTGCCGCGGGACTAGCCCACGAGCAGTACTTC.